This T cell receptor (beta chain) was identified during a study of blood T cell repertoires in COVID-19. Overall study context: Samples came from the United States, Italy and Spain, spanning acute and convalescent COVID-19. From T cells, B-cell-depleted T cells, or PBMCs came the material, which was cDNA or gDNA.

The authors' processing: Amplification from reference gene primers served as the basis for estimated nucleated cell counts. The protocol was immunoSEQ multiplex PCR, while the TCRdb copy is restricted to in-frame clones and leaves out a portion. The D gene and trimming were derived from the DNA, and the V and J assignments and clone size from that table. The table includes a few hundred thousand clones, around 90% detected once. From germline, CDR1 is WSHSY and CDR2 SAAADI. Trimming took 3 bases from V and 9 from J; bases not matched to a gene: 4. The CDR3 totals 15 residues. The sequenced material came from peripheral blood. The rearrangement joins TRBV10-2 to TRBJ1-6; 11 bases map to TRBD1. The origin of this receptor is a man between 60 and 75 years old with acute or convalescent COVID-19. The CDR3 bases are TGCGCCAGCAGTGACCGGACAGGGGGCCGTTCACCCCTCCACTTT. Translated, it gives CASSDRTGGRSPLHF.